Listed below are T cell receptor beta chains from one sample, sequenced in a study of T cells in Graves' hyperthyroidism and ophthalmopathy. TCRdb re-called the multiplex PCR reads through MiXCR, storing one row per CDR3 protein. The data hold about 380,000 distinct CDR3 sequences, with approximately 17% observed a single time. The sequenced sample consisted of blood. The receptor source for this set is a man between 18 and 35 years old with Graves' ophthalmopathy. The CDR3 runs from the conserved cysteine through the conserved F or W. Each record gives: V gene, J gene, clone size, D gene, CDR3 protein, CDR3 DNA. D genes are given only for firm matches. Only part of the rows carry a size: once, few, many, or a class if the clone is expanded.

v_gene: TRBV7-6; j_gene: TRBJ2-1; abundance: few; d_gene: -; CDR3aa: CASSPTGQISFF; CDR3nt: TGTGCCAGCAGCCCGACCGGACAGATCTCGTTCTTC
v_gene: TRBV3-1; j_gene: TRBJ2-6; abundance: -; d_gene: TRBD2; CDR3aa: CASSRLSGGATGANVLTF; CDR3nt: TGTGCCAGCAGCCGCCTTAGCGGGGGGGCTACTGGGGCCAACGTCCTGACTTTC
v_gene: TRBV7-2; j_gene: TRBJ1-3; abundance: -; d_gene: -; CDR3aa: CASSQGPPRGNTIYF; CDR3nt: TGTGCCAGCAGCCAGGGACCCCCGCGGGGAAACACCATATATTTT
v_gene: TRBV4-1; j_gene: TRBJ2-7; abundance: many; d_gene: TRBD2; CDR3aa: CASSLTSGGYEQYF; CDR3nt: TGCGCCAGCAGCCTGACTAGCGGGGGCTACGAGCAGTACTTC
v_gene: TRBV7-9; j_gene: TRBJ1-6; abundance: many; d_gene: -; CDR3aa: CASSLGGLGSPLHF; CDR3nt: TGTGCCAGCAGCTTGGGCGGCCTGGGATCACCCCTCCACTTT
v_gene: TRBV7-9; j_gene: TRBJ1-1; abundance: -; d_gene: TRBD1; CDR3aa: CASSRGQGEAFF; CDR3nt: TGTGCCAGCAGCCGAGGACAGGGAGAAGCTTTCTTT
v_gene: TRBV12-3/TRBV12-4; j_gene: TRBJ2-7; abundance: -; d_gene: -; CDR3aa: CASSPWVQGGYEQYF; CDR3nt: TGTGCCAGCAGTCCCTGGGTCCAGGGAGGTTACGAGCAGTACTTC
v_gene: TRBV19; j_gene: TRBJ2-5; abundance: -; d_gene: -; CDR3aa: CASSSIGTSTRPQYF; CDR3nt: TGTGCCAGTAGTTCGATTGGGACTTCTACTCGTCCCCAGTACTTC
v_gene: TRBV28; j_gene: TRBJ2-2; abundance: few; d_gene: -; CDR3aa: CASTTTNTGELFF; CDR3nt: TGTGCCAGCACCACCACGAACACCGGGGAGCTGTTTTTT
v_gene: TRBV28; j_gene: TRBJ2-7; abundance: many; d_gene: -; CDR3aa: CASSPYGFSYEQYF; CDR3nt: TGTGCCAGCAGCCCCTACGGGTTCTCCTACGAGCAGTACTTC
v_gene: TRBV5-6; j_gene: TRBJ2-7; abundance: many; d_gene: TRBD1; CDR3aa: CASSLGSRGRGEQYF; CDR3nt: TGTGCCAGCAGCCTGGGGAGCAGGGGGCGCGGGGAGCAGTACTTC
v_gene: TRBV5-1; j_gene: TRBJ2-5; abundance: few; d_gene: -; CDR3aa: CASSPLGTAGGETQYF; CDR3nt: TGCGCCAGCAGCCCACTGGGGACCGCCGGGGGAGAGACCCAGTACTTC
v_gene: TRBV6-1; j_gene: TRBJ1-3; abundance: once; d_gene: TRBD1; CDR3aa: CASSTRTGGGNTIYF; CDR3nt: TGTGCCAGCAGTACCCGGACAGGTGGTGGAAACACCATATATTTT
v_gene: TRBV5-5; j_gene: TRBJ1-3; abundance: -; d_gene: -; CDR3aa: CASSLGPNGNTIYF; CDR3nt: TGTGCCAGCAGCTTGGGGCCAAATGGAAACACCATATATTTT
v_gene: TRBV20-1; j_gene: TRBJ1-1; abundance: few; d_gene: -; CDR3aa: CSARSVWQNTEAFF; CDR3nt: TGCAGTGCTAGATCCGTATGGCAGAACACTGAAGCTTTCTTT
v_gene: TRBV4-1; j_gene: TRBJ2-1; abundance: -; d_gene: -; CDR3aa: CASSQGGRGWTGDEQFF; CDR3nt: TGCGCCAGCAGCCAAGGGGGGAGGGGGTGGACGGGCGATGAGCAGTTCTTC
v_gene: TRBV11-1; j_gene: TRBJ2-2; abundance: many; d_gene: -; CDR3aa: CASSPGGQKTGELFF; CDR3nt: TGTGCCAGCAGCCCCGGGGGGCAGAAGACCGGGGAGCTGTTTTTT
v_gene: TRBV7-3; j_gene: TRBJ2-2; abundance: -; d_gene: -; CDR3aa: CASSRAEQTGELFF; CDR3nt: TGTGCCAGCAGCCGCGCGGAGCAGACCGGGGAGCTGTTTTTT
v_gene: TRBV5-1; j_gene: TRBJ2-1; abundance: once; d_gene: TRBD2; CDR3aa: CASREEAGYLNNEQFF; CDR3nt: TGCGCCAGCAGGGAGGAAGCGGGGTACCTTAACAATGAGCAGTTCTTC
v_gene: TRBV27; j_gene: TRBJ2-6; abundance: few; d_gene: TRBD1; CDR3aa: CASTSTGTDTSGANVLTF; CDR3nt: TGTGCCAGCACTTCGACCGGGACAGATACTTCTGGGGCCAACGTCCTGACTTTC
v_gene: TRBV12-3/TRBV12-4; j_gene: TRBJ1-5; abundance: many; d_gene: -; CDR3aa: CASSGQQGQPQHF; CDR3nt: TGTGCCAGCAGTGGCCAACAGGGACAGCCCCAGCATTTT
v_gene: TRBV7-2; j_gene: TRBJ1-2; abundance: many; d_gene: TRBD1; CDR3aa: CASSLLPGQNYGYTF; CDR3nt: TGTGCCAGCAGCTTACTACCGGGACAGAACTATGGCTACACCTTC